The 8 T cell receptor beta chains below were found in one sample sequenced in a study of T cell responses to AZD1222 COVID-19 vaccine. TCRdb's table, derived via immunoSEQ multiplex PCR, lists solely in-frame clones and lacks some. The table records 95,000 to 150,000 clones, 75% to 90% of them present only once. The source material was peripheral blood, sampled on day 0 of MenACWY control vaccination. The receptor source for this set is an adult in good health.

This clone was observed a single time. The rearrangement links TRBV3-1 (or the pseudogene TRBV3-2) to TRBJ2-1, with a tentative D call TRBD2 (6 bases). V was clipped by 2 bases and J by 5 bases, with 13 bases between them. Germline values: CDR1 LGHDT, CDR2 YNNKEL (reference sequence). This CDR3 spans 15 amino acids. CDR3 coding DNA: TGTGCCAGCAGCCAACCGCGGAGGGGCAACAATGAGCAGTTCTTC. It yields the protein CASSQPRRGNNEQFF.

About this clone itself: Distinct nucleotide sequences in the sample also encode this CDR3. The CDR3 is CASSTDSYNEQFF. The CDR3 region has the DNA TGTGCCAGCAGTACAGACTCCTACAATGAGCAGTTCTTC. The chain has TRBV28 and TRBJ2-1; no clear D gene. Deletions cut 5 bases from V and 0 bases from J, with 5 bases between. Germline CDR1 MDHEN, CDR2 SYDVKM. The CDR3 is 13 amino acids.

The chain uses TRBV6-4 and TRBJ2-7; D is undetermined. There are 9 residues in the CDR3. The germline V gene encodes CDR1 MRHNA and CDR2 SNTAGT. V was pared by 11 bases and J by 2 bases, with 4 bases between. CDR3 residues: CAGPYEQYF. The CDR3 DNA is TGTGCCGGACCCTACGAGCAGTACTTC.

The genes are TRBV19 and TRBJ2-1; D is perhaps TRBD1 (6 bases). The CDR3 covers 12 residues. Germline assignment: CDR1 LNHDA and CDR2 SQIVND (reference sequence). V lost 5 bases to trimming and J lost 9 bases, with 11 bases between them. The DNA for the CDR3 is TGTGCCAGTAGTGAACAGGGAAGTGAGCAGTTCTTC. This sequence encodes CASSEQGSEQFF.

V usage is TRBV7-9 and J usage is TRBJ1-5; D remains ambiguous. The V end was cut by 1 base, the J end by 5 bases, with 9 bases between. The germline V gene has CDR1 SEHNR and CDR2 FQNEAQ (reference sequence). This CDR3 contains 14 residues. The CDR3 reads CASSLDRSDQPQHF. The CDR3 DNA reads TGTGCCAGCAGCTTAGATAGGTCCGATCAGCCCCAGCATTTT.

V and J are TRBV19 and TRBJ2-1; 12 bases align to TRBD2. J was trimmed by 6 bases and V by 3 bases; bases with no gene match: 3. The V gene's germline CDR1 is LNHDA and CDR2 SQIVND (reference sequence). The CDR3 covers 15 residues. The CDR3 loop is CASSMTSGSSNEQFF. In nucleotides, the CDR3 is TGTGCCAGTAGTATGACTAGCGGGAGTTCCAATGAGCAGTTCTTC. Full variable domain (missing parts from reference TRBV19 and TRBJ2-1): DGGITQSPKYLFRKEGQNVTLSCEQNLNHDAMYWYRQDPGQGLRLIYYSQIVNDFQKGDIAEGYSVSREKKESFPLTVTSAQKNPTAFYLCASSMTSGSSNEQFFGPGTRLTVL.

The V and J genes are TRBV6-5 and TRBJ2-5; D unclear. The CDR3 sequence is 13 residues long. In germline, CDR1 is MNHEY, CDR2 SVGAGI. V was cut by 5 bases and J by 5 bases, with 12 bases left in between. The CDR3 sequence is CASSPSRRETQYF. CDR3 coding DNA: TGTGCCAGCAGTCCCTCCCGGCGGGAGACCCAGTACTTC.

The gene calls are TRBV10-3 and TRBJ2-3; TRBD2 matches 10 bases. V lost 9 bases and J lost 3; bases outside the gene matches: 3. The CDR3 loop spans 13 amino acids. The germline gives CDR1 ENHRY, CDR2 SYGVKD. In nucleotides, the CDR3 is TGTGCCATAGGACTAGCGGAAACAGATACGCAGTATTTT. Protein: CAIGLAETDTQYF.